The T cell receptor beta chain under discussion was sequenced for a study of brain T cells in children with intractable seizures. CDR1 MNHEY and CDR2 SVGAGI come from the germline V gene. The CDR3 has 14 amino acids. V lost 6 bases, J lost 3 bases, and 5 bases stayed unmatched. Time point noted: blood from clinic visit 5 months post-surgery; TSC patient then seizure free. The table came from immunoSEQ multiplex PCR; TCRdb's copy has only in-frame clones and leaves some out. This table has a few hundred thousand clones, more than 85% appearing once. This rearrangement joins TRBV6-5 to TRBJ2-5, with TRBD2 matching over 9 bases. Sequencing used peripheral blood, obtained less than 6 months after surgery. The clonotype was recovered from a boy younger than two with tuberous sclerosis and intractable seizures. The CDR3 loop reads CASSRGGAEETQYF. The CDR3 nucleotides read TGTGCCAGCAGCCGCGGGGGGGCGGAAGAGACCCAGTACTTC.